Below, 23 T cell receptor beta chains from the same sample are listed, as sequenced in a study of Graves' ophthalmopathy and Graves' hyperthyroidism. RNA transcripts yielded amplified TCR beta CDR3 regions. A first-round RT-PCR used HTBI primers, followed by a second-round multiplex PCR. TCRdb re-analysed the multiplex PCR reads in MiXCR, keeping a single row per CDR3 protein. Here the sample spans about 740,000 distinct CDR3 sequences, roughly 41% being singletons. Specimen: peripheral blood. All receptors come from an adult man with Graves' ophthalmopathy.

J is TRBJ1-1 and V is TRBV9; TRBD1 aligns across 11 bases. The CDR3 contains 13 residues. CDR1 is SGDLS and CDR2 is YYNGEE in the germline V gene. With V trimmed by 3 bases and J by 9 bases, 4 bases remained unmatched. The CDR3 reads CASSGGTGGKAFF. The CDR3 region has the DNA TGTGCCAGCAGCGGAGGGACAGGGGGAAAAGCTTTCTTT.

The genes are TRBV19 and TRBJ2-7; the match to TRBD1 covers 7 bases. CDR3 length: 14 amino acids. The V gene's germline CDR1 is LNHDA and CDR2 SQIVND (reference sequence). V lost 6 bases to trimming and J lost 2 bases; unmatched junction nucleotides: 7. The CDR3 DNA reads TGTGCCAGTAGAACCCGGGACAGCGCCTACGAGCAGTACTTC. It translates to CASRTRDSAYEQYF.

The chain joins TRBV2 to TRBJ1-1; TRBD1 might be the D (6 bases). Between the trimmed V and J ends, which lost 6 bases and 3 bases, there was a span of 14 bases. There are 14 residues in the CDR3. CDR1 is SNHLY and CDR2 is FYNNEI in the germline V gene. Here the CDR3 reads CASRPPGADTEAFF. In DNA form, the CDR3 reads TGTGCCAGCAGACCCCCAGGGGCGGACACTGAAGCTTTCTTT.

This clonotype showed up many times. Compared with germline, one end of the junction differs, possibly owing to a read error. The chain is built from TRBV15 and TRBJ1-2; D is perhaps TRBD1 (5 bases). Germline V CDR1 and CDR2: LNHNV, YYDKDF (reference sequence). The CDR3 consists of 11 residues. CDR3 bases: TGTGCCACCAGCAGAGAGGGACTTTTCGTCTTC. Protein: CATSREGLFVF.

This clonotype occurred once. V gene TRBV20-1 combines with J gene TRBJ2-7; D tentatively reads TRBD1 or TRBD2 (5 bases each). CDR1 is DFQATT and CDR2 is SNEGSKA in the germline V gene (reference sequence). V lost 5 bases to trimming and J lost 2 bases, with 22 bases between them. This CDR3 is 16 amino acids long. The CDR3 region is CSAPDTATTTTYEQYF. The CDR3 nucleotides are TGCAGTGCTCCGGACACCGCCACAACGACTACCTACGAGCAGTACTTC.

CDR3 DNA sequence: TGTGCCAGCAGGTCGGACACCGGGGAGACCCAGTACTTC. Translated: CASRSDTGETQYF. The gene calls are TRBV7-9 and TRBJ2-5, with a tentative D call TRBD1 (5 bases). This CDR3 has 13 amino acids. Germline CDR1 reads SEHNR; CDR2 reads FQNEAQ (reference sequence). V was cut by 6 bases and J by 5 bases, with 13 bases left in between.

The J gene is TRBJ1-6, the V gene TRBV9; weak D call: TRBD1 (5 bases). The CDR3 runs 15 residues. V dropped 3 bases and J dropped 7 bases, with 14 bases sitting between them. Germline V gives CDR1 SGDLS, CDR2 YYNGEE. The DNA of the CDR3 is TGTGCCAGCAGCGACGAAGACAGCAACAATTCACCCCTCCACTTT. It encodes CASSDEDSNNSPLHF.

This clonotype was counted between two and nine times. The rearrangement links TRBV7-9 to TRBJ2-5; 11 positions agree with TRBD2. CDR1 is SEHNR and CDR2 is FQNEAQ in the germline V gene (reference sequence). The CDR3 sequence is 17 residues long. The V gene end was trimmed by 2 bases and the J gene end by 3 bases; junction bases not matched to a gene: 8. The CDR3 nucleotides are TGTGCCAGCAGCTTACTGTCTAGCGGGAGGACCAAAGAGACCCAGTACTTC. Residues: CASSLLSSGRTKETQYF.

The rearrangement uses TRBV7-9 and TRBJ2-7, with D perhaps being TRBD1 or TRBD2 (5 bases each). CDR1 is SEHNR and CDR2 is FQNEAQ in the germline V gene (reference sequence). V was pared by 5 bases and J by 5 bases, with 16 bases between. The CDR3 is 14 residues long. For the CDR3, the DNA is TGTGCCAGCAGCCACGTGTTACGGGACGACGAGCAGTACTTC. It codes for CASSHVLRDDEQYF.

The table lists this clonotype with a few counts. The gene calls are TRBV11-2 and TRBJ2-5; TRBD2 agrees at 8 bases. V was pared by 5 bases and J by 1 base, with 9 bases of the junction left unmatched. The CDR3 is made up of 16 amino acids. The germline V gene has CDR1 SGHAT and CDR2 FQNNGV. The CDR3 protein is CASSQEGSGGQETQYF. The CDR3 DNA reads TGTGCCAGCAGCCAAGAAGGAAGCGGGGGCCAAGAGACCCAGTACTTC.

The chain uses TRBV29-1 and TRBJ1-4; 8 bases are shared with TRBD1. The CDR3 runs to 13 residues. The J segment lost 6 bases and the V segment lost 8 bases, leaving 8 bases of the junction unmatched. Germline CDR1 and CDR2: SQVTM and ANQGSEA. CDR3 residues: CSPSDREDEKLFF. CDR3 sequence (DNA): TGCAGCCCCTCGGACAGGGAGGATGAAAAACTGTTTTTT.

This clonotype was recorded many times. This rearrangement joins TRBV7-2 to TRBJ2-5; the match to TRBD2 covers 8 bases. The V and J ends lost 5 bases and 2 bases, in that order; junction bases with no gene match: 10. This CDR3 region has 16 residues. CDR1 is SGHTA, CDR2 FQGNSA, per germline. CDR3 in amino acids: CASSAAGGRSQETQYF. The CDR3 nucleotides read TGTGCCAGCAGCGCGGCCGGCGGGAGGTCACAAGAGACCCAGTACTTC.

The V gene is TRBV10-3, the J gene TRBJ1-1; D is ambiguous. Trimming took off 3 bases at V and 4 bases at J, with 12 bases between the two ends. The germline CDR1 and CDR2 sequences are ENHRY and SYGVKD. The CDR3 covers 14 residues. Written as DNA, the CDR3 is TGTGCCATCAGTGAAGGCCGGGGATTCACTGAAGCTTTCTTT. The encoded protein is CAISEGRGFTEAFF.

This clonotype was seen only a few times. The genes are TRBV9 and TRBJ1-6; 8 positions match TRBD1. V lost 4 bases to trimming and J lost 5 bases; unmatched junction nucleotides: 5. Looked up from germline, CDR1 is SGDLS and CDR2 is YYNGEE. This CDR3 is 15 amino acids long. The CDR3 reads CASSQGTGDNSPLHF. In DNA form, the CDR3 reads TGTGCCAGCAGCCAAGGGACAGGTGATAATTCACCCCTCCACTTT.

The chain combines TRBV7-6 with TRBJ2-7; 8 bases fit TRBD2. The CDR3 spans 18 residues. Per germline, CDR1 SGHVS and CDR2 FNYEAQ. V was pared by 2 bases and J by 2 bases, with 14 bases of the junction left unmatched. The CDR3 region is CASSLRSGSGIGTYEQYF. In nucleotides, the CDR3 is TGTGCCAGCAGCTTAAGATCGGGTAGCGGGATTGGAACCTACGAGCAGTACTTC.

The chain uses TRBV7-2 and TRBJ2-7; 11 bases align to TRBD2. CDR3 length: 14 amino acids. Germline V lookup: CDR1 SGHTA, CDR2 FQGNSA. Germline trimming cut 5 bases from V and 4 bases from J; bases unmatched to any gene: 4. The CDR3 sequence: CASSPRLAGYEQYF. Written as DNA, the CDR3 is TGTGCCAGCAGCCCTCGACTAGCGGGATACGAGCAGTACTTC.

Ten or more counts support this clonotype. The chain has TRBV7-8 and TRBJ2-7, with 9 positions matching TRBD1. The length of the CDR3 is 13 residues. After removal of 6 bases from V and 8 bases from J, the junction contained 8 bases not matched to a gene. Germline lookup yields CDR1 SGHVS and CDR2 FQNEAQ. The CDR3 bases are TGTGCCAGCAGTAGGGACAGGGAGAGGAAGCAGTACTTC. It codes for CASSRDRERKQYF.

This clonotype showed up many times. This sequence joins TRBV19 and TRBJ1-1, with 8 bases lining up with TRBD1. The CDR3 spans 13 residues. The germline V gene encodes CDR1 LNHDA and CDR2 SQIVND (reference sequence). V shed 6 bases, J shed 7 bases, and the junction held 7 bases outside the gene matches. The CDR3: CASSTGQGDEAFF. CDR3 sequence (DNA): TGTGCCAGTAGCACAGGACAGGGAGATGAAGCTTTCTTT.

The chain employs TRBV25-1 and TRBJ1-1; TRBD1 matches 7 bases. Germline V CDR1 and CDR2: MGHDK, SYGVNS. The CDR3 is 14 residues long. V lost 8 bases and J lost 5; bases outside the gene matches: 11. CDR3 region: CASGTVRVRTEAFF. In DNA form, the CDR3 reads TGTGCCAGCGGGACAGTACGGGTTCGGACTGAAGCTTTCTTT. Full variable domain (missing parts from reference TRBV25-1 and TRBJ1-1): EADIYQTPRYLVIGTGKKITLECSQTMGHDKMYWYQQDPGMELHLIHYSYGVNSTEKGDLSSESTVSRIRTEHFPLTLESARPSHTSQYLCASGTVRVRTEAFFGQGTRLTVV.

About this clonotype: A much larger clone lies a single base off, so this may be a read error. J is TRBJ1-6 and V is TRBV6-6; no definite D call. There are 14 residues in the CDR3. Per germline, CDR1 MNHNY and CDR2 SVGAGI (reference sequence). The V and J ends lost 10 bases and 0 bases respectively, with 10 bases between them. CDR3 protein: CAIRRSSYNSPLHF. CDR3 nucleotides: TGTGCCATCAGGCGCAGCTCCTATAATTCACCCCTCCACTTT.

In this sample, this clonotype turned up many times. V is TRBV25-1 and J is TRBJ1-2; D not certain. Germline assignment: CDR1 MGHDK and CDR2 SYGVNS. The CDR3 is 14 residues long. Between the trimmed V and J ends, which lost 6 bases and 2 bases, there was a span of 13 bases. The CDR3 reads CASSRRYGNYGYTF. Here the CDR3 DNA reads TGTGCCAGCAGCCGGAGGTACGGGAACTATGGCTACACCTTC.

The V call is TRBV25-1, the J call TRBJ1-4; the D is unclear. The CDR3 has 15 residues. The V end was cut by 8 bases, the J end by 5 bases, with 18 bases between. Germline CDR1 and CDR2: MGHDK and SYGVNS. CDR3 residues: CASSPPTTLNEKLFF. CDR3 in DNA: TGTGCCAGCTCACCACCGACAACCCTGAATGAAAAACTGTTTTTT.

The V gene is TRBV12-3 or TRBV12-4, the J gene TRBJ2-7; 9 nucleotides line up with TRBD1. V lost 8 bases to trimming and J lost 7 bases; unmatched junction nucleotides: 9. The CDR3 covers 13 residues. The CDR3 DNA sequence: TGTGCCAGCGGAAGGGACAGGGATGGAGAGCAGTACTTC. Translation gives CASGRDRDGEQYF.